The 25 T cell receptor beta chains given below trace back to one sample, sequenced in a study of shared T cell receptors in the human thymus. Some clones are missing from TCRdb's copy, which holds only in-frame ones; the method was immunoSEQ multiplex PCR. The sample lists some 400,000 clones, more than 85% seen once, with approximately 0.02% in the top ten. The sample comprised thymocytes. Receptors originate from a human donor.

This chain's CDR3 is CASSSYTGELFF. The CDR3, as DNA: TGTGCCAGCAGCTCCTACACCGGGGAGCTGTTTTTT. V is TRBV7-2 and J is TRBJ2-2; D remains unclear. The CDR3 consists of 12 residues. Trimming stripped 4 bases from V and 3 bases from J, with 3 bases between. Germline CDR1 and CDR2: SGHTA and FQGNSA.

The chain couples TRBV5-6 to TRBJ2-7, with D possibly matching TRBD1 (5 bases). Between the trimmed V and J ends, which lost 0 bases and 3 bases, there was a span of 10 bases. Germline lookup yields CDR1 SGHDT and CDR2 YYEEEE. This CDR3 spans 14 amino acids. Here the CDR3 reads CASSLARACYEQYF. In DNA, the CDR3 is TGTGCCAGCAGCTTGGCCAGGGCCTGCTACGAGCAGTACTTC.

V usage is TRBV5-1 and J usage is TRBJ1-2; 7 bases align to TRBD1. Unmatched junction bases numbered 0, after V lost 3 bases and J lost 4 bases. The CDR3 has 12 residues. Per germline, CDR1 SGHRS and CDR2 YFSETQ. CDR3 region: CASSWDSYGYTF. In DNA form, the CDR3 reads TGCGCCAGCAGCTGGGACAGCTATGGCTACACCTTC.

This clone came up once. The chain links TRBV7-6 to TRBJ2-2; D gene ambiguous. Germline lookup yields CDR1 SGHVS and CDR2 FNYEAQ. V was shortened by 1 base and J by 4 bases, with 7 bases between the two germline ends. The CDR3 length is 14 residues. The CDR3, as DNA: TGTGCCAGCAGCTTAGGTACCCTCACCGGGGAGCTGTTTTTT. It encodes CASSLGTLTGELFF.

The genes are TRBV5-1 and TRBJ1-2; the match to TRBD1 covers 9 bases. V shed 4 bases and J 1 base; nucleotides not matched to a gene: 2. The CDR3 sequence is 14 residues long. The germline V gene has CDR1 SGHRS and CDR2 YFSETQ. CDR3 region: CASSGTGLNYGYTF. Here the CDR3 DNA reads TGCGCCAGCAGCGGGACAGGGCTTAACTATGGCTACACCTTC.

This sequence joins TRBV7-9 and TRBJ2-3, with D hard to call. Trimming cost V 1 base and J 1 base, with 21 bases left between them. The germline CDR1 and CDR2 sequences are SEHNR and FQNEAQ (reference sequence). The CDR3 spans 19 residues. The CDR3 sequence: CASSLGPIESVPRTDTQYF. CDR3 DNA: TGTGCCAGCAGCTTAGGGCCGATTGAGTCGGTCCCCCGCACAGATACGCAGTATTTT.

CDR3 bases: TGTGCCAGCAGCGTTGGGACTGGGGGCGGCACTGAAGCTTTCTTT. Translating it yields CASSVGTGGGTEAFF. V and J are TRBV11-1 and TRBJ1-1, with TRBD1 as a possible D gene (6 bases). CDR1 SGHAT and CDR2 FQDESV come from the germline V gene (reference sequence). The V gene lost 5 bases and the J gene lost 4 bases, with 17 bases spanning the gap. This CDR3 comprises 15 residues. Filled out from reference TRBV11-1 and TRBJ1-1, the complete variable domain reads EAEVAQSPRYKITEKSQAVAFWCDPISGHATLYWYRQILGQGPELLVQFQDESVVDDSQLPKDRFSAERLKGVDSTLKIQPAELGDSAMYLCASSVGTGGGTEAFFGQGTRLTVV.

This clone was seen once. The chain carries TRBV10-3 and TRBJ1-4, with D uncertain. Germline V gives CDR1 ENHRY, CDR2 SYGVKD. Trimming shortened V by 2 bases and J by 5 bases, and 9 bases separated the two germline ends. This CDR3 is built from 14 residues. The CDR3 nucleotides are TGTGCCATCAGTGAGAGGGCAGAGAATGAAAAACTGTTTTTT. As protein: CAISERAENEKLFF.

V is TRBV5-1 and J is TRBJ2-3; D possibly matches TRBD1 or TRBD2 (5 bases each). The CDR3 runs to 15 residues. The germline V gene has CDR1 SGHRS and CDR2 YFSETQ. The ends were cut back, 5 bases at V and 4 bases at J, with 17 bases in the middle. The CDR3: CASRPGTYLSDTQYF. Written as DNA, the CDR3 is TGCGCCAGCAGACCCGGGACGTACTTGTCAGATACGCAGTATTTT.

V usage is TRBV11-3 and J usage is TRBJ2-1; 13 positions match TRBD2. V dropped 5 bases and J dropped 8; count of bases not matched to a gene: 18. Germline CDR1 is SGHNT and CDR2 is YENEEA. The CDR3 has 19 residues. The CDR3 loop reads CASSPGGTSGTRGLDEQFF. CDR3 bases: TGTGCCAGCAGCCCCGGGGGGACTAGCGGGACCCGGGGTTTGGATGAGCAGTTCTTC.

The chain couples TRBV28 to TRBJ2-1; D may be TRBD1 (6 bases). V lost 8 bases, J lost 10 bases, and 15 bases lay in between. Germline CDR1 MDHEN, CDR2 SYDVKM. This CDR3 comprises 12 residues. CDR3 residues: CASGLTGPEQFF. The CDR3 DNA sequence: TGTGCCAGCGGATTAACAGGGCCCGAGCAGTTCTTC.

This sequence joins TRBV7-9 and TRBJ2-1; D is perhaps TRBD1 or TRBD2 (5 bases each). CDR3 length: 15 amino acids. Trimming removed 4 bases at V and 0 bases at J, with 10 bases between. Germline V CDR1 and CDR2: SEHNR, FQNEAQ (reference sequence). Here the CDR3 reads CASSSRDRSYNEQFF. In DNA form, the CDR3 reads TGTGCCAGCAGCTCCCGGGACCGCTCCTACAATGAGCAGTTCTTC.

The genes are TRBV6-1 and TRBJ2-5, with D tentatively TRBD1 (6 bases). In germline, CDR1 is MNHNS, CDR2 SASEGT. The CDR3 spans 15 residues. Trimming cost V 3 bases and J 3 bases, with 14 bases left between them. CDR3 in DNA: TGTGCCAGCAGTGATCTCCCAGGGGAAAAAGAGACCCAGTACTTC. It translates to CASSDLPGEKETQYF.

This clone was picked up a small number of times. The chain employs TRBV18 and TRBJ2-1; D not certain. Germline V gives CDR1 KGHSH, CDR2 LQKENI. Trimming removed 2 bases at V and 5 bases at J, with 7 bases between. CDR3 size: 13 residues. DNA of the CDR3: TGTGCCAGCTCACCATCCCTAGACAATGAGCAGTTCTTC. Protein sequence: CASSPSLDNEQFF.

This clone was observed a handful of times. This chain joins TRBV4-1 and TRBJ2-1; TRBD2 is a possible D gene (5 bases). Germline CDR1 reads MGHRA; CDR2 reads YSYEKL. V was shortened by 5 bases and J by 9 bases, with 14 bases between the two germline ends. This CDR3 is built from 13 residues. The CDR3, as DNA: TGCGCCAGCAGCTCTACTCGGGAAGGTGAGCAGTTCTTC. Encoded protein: CASSSTREGEQFF.

The rearrangement links TRBV7-2 to TRBJ1-1; 9 nucleotides agree with TRBD1. Per the germline V gene, CDR1 is SGHTA and CDR2 is FQGNSA. V was pared by 5 bases and J by 5 bases, with 3 bases of the junction left unmatched. CDR3 length equals 13 residues. The CDR3: CASSLGTGTEAFF. CDR3 nucleotides: TGTGCCAGCAGCCTTGGGACAGGGACTGAAGCTTTCTTT.

A single count supports this clone. CDR3 sequence (DNA): TGTGCCAGCAGCCTAGACAGGGGGAGCGGCTACACCTTC. This encodes CASSLDRGSGYTF. The V call is TRBV2, the J call TRBJ1-2; 9 nucleotides match TRBD1. The CDR3 is made up of 13 amino acids. V lost 6 bases to trimming and J lost 8 bases; unmatched junction nucleotides: 7. CDR1 SNHLY and CDR2 FYNNEI come from the germline V gene.

The chain has TRBV27 and TRBJ2-7; D not certain. This CDR3 is built from 13 residues. Per the germline V gene, CDR1 is MNHEY and CDR2 is SMNVEV (reference sequence). Trimming pared 3 bases from V and 2 bases from J, leaving 8 bases between. The CDR3 DNA sequence: TGTGCCAGCAGTTTTGGGCCCCCCTACGAGCAGTACTTC. As protein: CASSFGPPYEQYF.

This chain connects TRBV7-2 to TRBJ2-5; D remains unclear. Germline lookup yields CDR1 SGHTA and CDR2 FQGNSA. The V gene lost 4 bases and the J gene lost 1 base, with 13 bases spanning the gap. This CDR3 has 15 amino acids. The CDR3 sequence is CASSSRVHPQETQYF. CDR3 nucleotides: TGTGCCAGCAGCTCCCGGGTCCACCCCCAAGAGACCCAGTACTTC.

The chain has TRBV28 and TRBJ2-7, with 13 bases matching TRBD2. Germline CDR1 MDHEN, CDR2 SYDVKM. J was trimmed by 3 bases and V by 6 bases; bases with no gene match: 11. This CDR3 is 17 amino acids long. The CDR3 protein is CASSKTGLAGFFYEQYF. CDR3 nucleotides: TGTGCCAGCAGCAAGACGGGACTAGCGGGATTCTTCTACGAGCAGTACTTC.

In DNA form, the CDR3 reads TGTGCCAGCAGTGAGAAAGATACGCAGTATTTT. This codes for CASSEKDTQYF. The gene calls are TRBV28 and TRBJ2-3; D uncertain. The CDR3 runs 11 residues. V lost 5 bases to trimming and J lost 5 bases, with 5 bases between them. Germline-derived CDR1 and CDR2 are MDHEN and SYDVKM.

V and J are TRBV5-1 and TRBJ2-2; TRBD1 matches 8 bases. The J segment lost 2 bases and the V segment lost 4 bases, leaving 7 bases of the junction unmatched. Germline V CDR1 and CDR2: SGHRS, YFSETQ. The CDR3 totals 16 residues. As DNA, the CDR3 is TGCGCCAGCAGCCTTAGGACAGGGTTAAACACCGGGGAGCTGTTTTTT. Translated, it gives CASSLRTGLNTGELFF.

This sequence joins TRBV28 and TRBJ1-5; D unresolved. The CDR3 is 14 residues long. Looked up from germline, CDR1 is MDHEN and CDR2 is SYDVKM. Deletions cut 3 bases from V and 7 bases from J, with 13 bases between. The CDR3 DNA sequence: TGTGCCAGCAGTTTCGCGGGAGTAGGGCAGCCCCAGCATTTT. Translation gives CASSFAGVGQPQHF.

The chain is built from TRBV6-4 and TRBJ2-7, with D possibly matching TRBD1 (5 bases). The V gene lost 0 bases and the J gene lost 4 bases, with 13 bases spanning the gap. The CDR3 runs to 15 residues. Germline CDR1 and CDR2: MRHNA and SNTAGT. CDR3 region: CASSDSNRTEYEQYF. CDR3 sequence (DNA): TGTGCCAGCAGTGACTCGAACAGGACGGAGTACGAGCAGTACTTC.

Only one count was recorded for this clone. V gene TRBV5-4 combines with J gene TRBJ2-5; 9 bases fit TRBD1. V dropped 7 bases and J dropped 5; count of bases not matched to a gene: 9. Per germline, CDR1 SGHNT and CDR2 YYREEE (reference sequence). This CDR3 is built from 14 residues. CDR3 loop: CASRRTGDGETQYF. CDR3 DNA: TGTGCCAGCCGACGGACAGGGGATGGGGAGACCCAGTACTTC.